This T cell receptor beta chain was observed in a study of blood T cell repertoires in COVID-19. About the study: T cells, B-cell-depleted T cells, or PBMCs supplied cDNA or gDNA.

Per the authors' pipeline: Amplification of reference gene primers was used by the study to estimate nucleated cell counts. TCRdb keeps only in-frame clones here, not all; method: immunoSEQ multiplex PCR. V and J calls and clone size come straight from that table; D and trimming were deduced from the DNA. The profile covers about 270,000 clones, with 75% to 90% appearing a single time and roughly 4.3% taken by the ten largest. Enrollees, about 18 to 100 years old, lived in approximately 25 US areas. Cohorts were assigned according to the clinical history that participants reported. In germline, CDR1 is MDHEN, CDR2 SYDVKM. J gave up 0 bases and V 6 bases, and 4 bases lay outside the gene matches. CDR3 length equals 15 residues.

Sequencing input: PBMCs or T cells enriched from blood (not recorded which). The chain links TRBV28 to TRBJ2-1; 8 bases line up with TRBD2. The receptor was derived from a woman under 40 with acute COVID-19. CDR3 sequence reads: CASRSAGASYNEQFF. The CDR3 DNA sequence: TGTGCCAGCAGGTCAGCGGGAGCCTCCTACAATGAGCAGTTCTTC.